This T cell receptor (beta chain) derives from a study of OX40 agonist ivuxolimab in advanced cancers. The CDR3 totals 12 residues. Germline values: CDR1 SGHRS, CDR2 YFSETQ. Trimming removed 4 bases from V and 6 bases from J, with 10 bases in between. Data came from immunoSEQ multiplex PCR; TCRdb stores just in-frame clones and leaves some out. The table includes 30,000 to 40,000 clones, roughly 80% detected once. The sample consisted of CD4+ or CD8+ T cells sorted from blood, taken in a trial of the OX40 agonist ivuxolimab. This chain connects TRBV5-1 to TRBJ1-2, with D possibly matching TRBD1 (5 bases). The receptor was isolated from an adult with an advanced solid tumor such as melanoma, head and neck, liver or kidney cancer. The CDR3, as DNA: TGCGCCAGCAGCCTAACCAGGGATGGCTACACCTTC. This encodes CASSLTRDGYTF. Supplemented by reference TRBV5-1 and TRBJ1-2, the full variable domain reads KAGVTQTPRYLIKTRGQQVTLSCSPISGHRSVSWYQQTPGQGLQFLFEYFSETQRNKGNFPGRFSGRQFSNSRSEMNVSTLELGDSALYLCASSLTRDGYTFGSGTRLTVV.